These 15 T cell receptor beta chains were all obtained from the same sample, sequenced in a study of CD8+CD57+ T cells in acquired aplastic anemia. The TCR beta profiling, which covered VDJ combination and CDR3 sequence, was carried out using genomic DNA as the template. Using its own MiXCR run on the reads, TCRdb lists one record per CDR3 protein. The data show 200,000 to 250,000 distinct CDR3 sequences, around 32% seen once. Sequencing was carried out using sorted CD4+, CD8+, or CD8+CD57+ T cells (not recorded which) from PBMCs. These receptors were taken from a human donor in good health, serving as a control.

This clonotype was found many times. The chain is built from TRBV24-1 and TRBJ2-5, with D uncertain. Germline CDR1 reads KGHDR; CDR2 reads SFDVKD. V lost 4 bases, J lost 5 bases, and 10 bases lay in between. CDR3 length: 13 amino acids. CDR3 residues: CATSEKGSETQYF. As DNA, the CDR3 is TGTGCCACCAGTGAAAAGGGAAGCGAGACCCAGTACTTC.

This clonotype was recorded at least ten times. V usage is TRBV15 and J usage is TRBJ1-3, with 10 bases lining up with TRBD1. This CDR3 is 15 amino acids long. Germline V gives CDR1 LNHNV, CDR2 YYDKDF (reference sequence). V gave up 0 bases and J gave up 5 bases; unmatched junction bases: 1. The CDR3 spells CATSREGQGRNTIYF. The CDR3 nucleotides are TGTGCCACCAGCAGAGAGGGACAGGGGAGAAACACCATATATTTT.

This clonotype has at least ten counts. The CDR3 loop is CASSLRGIDTQYF. The CDR3 bases are TGTGCCAGCAGCTTACGCGGGATTGATACGCAGTATTTT. The rearrangement joins TRBV7-9 to TRBJ2-3, with D perhaps TRBD2 (6 bases). The CDR3 sequence is 13 residues long. Germline V gives CDR1 SEHNR, CDR2 FQNEAQ (reference sequence). Trimming left V 2 bases short and J 6 bases short, with 9 bases between. Using reference TRBV7-9 and TRBJ2-3 for the parts outside the CDR3, the full variable domain is DTGVSQNPRHKITKRGQNVTFRCDPISEHNRLYWYRQTLGQGPEFLTYFQNEAQLEKSRLLSDRFSAERPKGSFSTLEIQRTEQGDSAMYLCASSLRGIDTQYFGPGTRLTVL.

As regards this clonotype: This may stem from a read error, because a much larger clone lies one nucleotide away. The gene calls are TRBV5-1 and TRBJ1-1; the D is unclear. CDR1 is SGHRS, CDR2 YFSETQ, per germline. The V end was cut by 3 bases, the J end by 4 bases, with 13 bases between. The CDR3 is made up of 14 amino acids. CDR3 sequence (DNA): TGCGCCAGCAGCTCGAGGCTCCCTACCACTGAAGCTTTCTTT. Translated: CASSSRLPTTEAFF.

The genes are TRBV9 and TRBJ1-2; no reliable D call. Trimming pared 0 bases from V and 5 bases from J, leaving 5 bases between. This CDR3 has 12 residues. CDR1 and CDR2 (germline): SGDLS, YYNGEE. CDR3 sequence: CASSVGGYGYTF. As DNA, the CDR3 is TGTGCCAGCAGCGTAGGTGGATATGGCTACACCTTC.

The chain links TRBV25-1 to TRBJ1-1, with 9 bases fitting TRBD1. In germline, CDR1 is MGHDK, CDR2 SYGVNS. V dropped 8 bases and J dropped 10; count of bases not matched to a gene: 17. The CDR3 extends over 15 amino acids. CDR3 in amino acids: CASCRPPRDRVRAFF. The CDR3 nucleotides read TGTGCCAGCTGTCGGCCCCCCCGGGACAGGGTTCGAGCTTTCTTT.

At least ten counts were recorded for this clonotype. The rearrangement uses TRBV7-2 and TRBJ2-3; 8 bases are a match to TRBD2. The V gene end was trimmed by 7 bases and the J gene end by 1 base; junction bases not matched to a gene: 4. The CDR3 spans 14 residues. Germline V gene sequence: CDR1 SGHTA, CDR2 FQGNSA. DNA for the CDR3: TGTGCCAGCACCCGGCGGGGGGGCACAGATACGCAGTATTTT. Translated: CASTRRGGTDTQYF. The full variable domain, completed using reference TRBV7-2 and TRBJ2-3, is GAGVSQSPSNKVTEKGKDVELRCDPISGHTALYWYRQSLGQGLEFLIYFQGNSAPDKSGLPSDRFSAERTGGSVSTLTIQRTQQEDSAVYLCASTRRGGTDTQYFGPGTRLTVL.

V usage is TRBV6-1 and J usage is TRBJ1-1; D is unresolved. V lost 4 bases and J lost 3, with 9 bases in between. CDR1 is MNHNS, CDR2 SASEGT, per germline. The CDR3 consists of 13 residues. In DNA, the CDR3 is TGTGCCAGCAGTGGCCAGAAGTACACTGAAGCTTTCTTT. This gives the protein CASSGQKYTEAFF.

This clonotype showed up many times. This chain uses TRBV19 with TRBJ1-1, with unresolved D. The CDR3 sequence is 16 residues long. Germline V gene lookup returns CDR1 LNHDA and CDR2 SQIVND (reference sequence). The ends were cut back, 2 bases at V and 0 bases at J, with 13 bases in the middle. The DNA of the CDR3 is TGTGCCAGTAGTATATATGGGATCCACATGAACACTGAAGCTTTCTTT. Translated: CASSIYGIHMNTEAFF.

This clonotype has a count of ten or more. The rearrangement links TRBV9 to TRBJ1-4; no definite D call. Looked up from germline, CDR1 is SGDLS and CDR2 is YYNGEE. The V and J ends lost 4 bases and 11 bases respectively, with 24 bases between them. There are 16 residues in the CDR3. The CDR3 spells CASSRAGQTSGGKLFF. CDR3 sequence (DNA): TGTGCCAGCAGCCGAGCGGGCCAGACAAGTGGCGGGAAACTGTTTTTT.

This clonotype was detected only a few times. This CDR3 is missing its conserved last phenylalanine or tryptophan, likely due to a read error. The V call is TRBV2, the J call TRBJ2-7; no clear D. Germline values: CDR1 SNHLY, CDR2 FYNNEI. The CDR3 totals 16 residues. Trimming cost V 8 bases and J 0 bases, with 20 bases left between them. The CDR3 DNA is TGTGCCAGCGGTGTGGGTCAGCCGCTAGGCTCCTACGAGCAGTACCTC. Translated: CASGVGQPLGSYEQYL.

Note on this clonotype: Given a much more abundant clone one base away, this may be a read error. V gene TRBV14 combines with J gene TRBJ1-2; possible D gene TRBD1, 6 bases. This CDR3 comprises 16 residues. In germline, CDR1 is SGHDN, CDR2 FVKESK. CDR3 nucleotides: TGTGCCTGCAGCCTACACCCCCAGGGGCTAGACTATGGCTACACCTTC. Translated: CACSLHPQGLDYGYTF.

This clonotype was counted at least ten times. The chain uses TRBV20-1 and TRBJ1-2, with D maybe TRBD1 (6 bases). CDR3 length: 14 residues. V lost 3 bases, J lost 5 bases, and 16 bases lay in between. Germline CDR1 is DFQATT and CDR2 is SNEGSKA (reference sequence). Here the CDR3 DNA reads TGCAGTGCTAGTGACCGGGACAAACTTTATGGCTACACCTTC. Translated: CSASDRDKLYGYTF.

The CDR3 reads CASSFLTLANEQFF. The CDR3 bases are TGTGCCAGCAGCTTCCTGACTCTGGCCAATGAGCAGTTCTTC. V gene TRBV13 combines with J gene TRBJ2-1; D remains unclear. V gave up 3 bases and J gave up 6 bases, with 12 bases separating them. The CDR3 has 14 residues. Germline values: CDR1 PRHDT, CDR2 FYEKMQ (reference sequence).

Concerning this clonotype itself: Here the CDR3 omits its conserved ending phenylalanine or tryptophan, so a read error is the likely source. The J gene is TRBJ2-7, the V gene TRBV14; TRBD1 agrees at 8 bases. V shed 4 bases, J shed 2 bases, and the junction held 7 bases outside the gene matches. Germline lookup yields CDR1 SGHDN and CDR2 FVKESK. The length of the CDR3 is 15 residues. The CDR3 region has the DNA TGTGCCAGCAGCCGAGGACAGGGTCGCACCTACGAGCAGTACCTC. Its translation: CASSRGQGRTYEQYL.